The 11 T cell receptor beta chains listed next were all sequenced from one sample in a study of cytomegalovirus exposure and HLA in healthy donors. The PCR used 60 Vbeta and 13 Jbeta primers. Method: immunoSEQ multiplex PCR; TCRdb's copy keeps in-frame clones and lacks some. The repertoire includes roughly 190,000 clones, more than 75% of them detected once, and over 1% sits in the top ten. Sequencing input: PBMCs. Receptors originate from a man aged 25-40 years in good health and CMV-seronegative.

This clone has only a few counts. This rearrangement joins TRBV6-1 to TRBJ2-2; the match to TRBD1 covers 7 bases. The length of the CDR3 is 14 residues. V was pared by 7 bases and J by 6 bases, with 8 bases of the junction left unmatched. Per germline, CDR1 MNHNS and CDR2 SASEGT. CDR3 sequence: CASIEQGRAGELFF. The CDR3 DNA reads TGTGCCAGCATAGAACAGGGGCGGGCCGGGGAGCTGTTTTTT.

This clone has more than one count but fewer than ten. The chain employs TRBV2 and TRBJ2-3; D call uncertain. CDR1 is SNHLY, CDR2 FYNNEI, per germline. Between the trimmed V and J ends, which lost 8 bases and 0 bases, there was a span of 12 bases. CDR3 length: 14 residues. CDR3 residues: CASRVEASTDTQYF. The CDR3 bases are TGTGCCAGCCGGGTAGAAGCAAGCACAGATACGCAGTATTTT.

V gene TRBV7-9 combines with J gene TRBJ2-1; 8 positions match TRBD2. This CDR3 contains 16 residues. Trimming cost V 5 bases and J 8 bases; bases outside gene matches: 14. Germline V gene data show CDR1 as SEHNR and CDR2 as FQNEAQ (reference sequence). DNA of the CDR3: TGTGCCAGCAGCCCCCCTTGGGCGGGAGGTGTACATGAGCAGTTCTTC. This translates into CASSPPWAGGVHEQFF.

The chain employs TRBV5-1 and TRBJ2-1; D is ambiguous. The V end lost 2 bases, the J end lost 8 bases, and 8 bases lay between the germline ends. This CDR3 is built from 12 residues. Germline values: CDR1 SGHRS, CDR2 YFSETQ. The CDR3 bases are TGCGCCAGCAGCTTCCCTCCGGATGAGCAGTTCTTC. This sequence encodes CASSFPPDEQFF.

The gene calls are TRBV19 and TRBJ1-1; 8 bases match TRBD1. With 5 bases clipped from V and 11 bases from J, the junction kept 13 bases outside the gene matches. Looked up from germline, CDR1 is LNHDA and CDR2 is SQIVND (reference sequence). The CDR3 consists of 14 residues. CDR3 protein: CASSAPGQAIRAFF. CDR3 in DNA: TGTGCCAGTAGTGCCCCGGGACAGGCAATTCGGGCTTTCTTT.

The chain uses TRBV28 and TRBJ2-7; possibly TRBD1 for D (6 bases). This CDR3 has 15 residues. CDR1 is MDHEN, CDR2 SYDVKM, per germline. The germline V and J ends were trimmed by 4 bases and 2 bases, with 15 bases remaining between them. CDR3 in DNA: TGTGCCAGCAGTTATCTTTACAGGGTACCCTACGAGCAGTACTTC. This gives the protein CASSYLYRVPYEQYF.

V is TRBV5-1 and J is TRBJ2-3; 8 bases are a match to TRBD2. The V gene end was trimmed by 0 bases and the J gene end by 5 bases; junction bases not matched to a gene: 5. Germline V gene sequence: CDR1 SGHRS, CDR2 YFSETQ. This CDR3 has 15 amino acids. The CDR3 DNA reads TGCGCCAGCAGCTTGGAGCGGGGGTCCGGAGATACGCAGTATTTT. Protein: CASSLERGSGDTQYF.

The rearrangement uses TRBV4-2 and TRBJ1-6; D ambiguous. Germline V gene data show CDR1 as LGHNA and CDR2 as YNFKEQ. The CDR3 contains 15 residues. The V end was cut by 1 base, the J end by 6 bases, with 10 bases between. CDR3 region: CASSQAESPNSPLHF. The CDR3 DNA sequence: TGTGCCAGCAGCCAAGCTGAGTCCCCTAATTCACCCCTCCACTTT.

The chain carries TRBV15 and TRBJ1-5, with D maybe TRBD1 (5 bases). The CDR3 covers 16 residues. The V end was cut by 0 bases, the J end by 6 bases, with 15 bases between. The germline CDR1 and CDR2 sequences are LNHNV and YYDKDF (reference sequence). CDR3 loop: CATSRDLGGGSQPQHF. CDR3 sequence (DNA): TGTGCCACCAGCAGAGATCTCGGGGGAGGGAGTCAGCCCCAGCATTTT.

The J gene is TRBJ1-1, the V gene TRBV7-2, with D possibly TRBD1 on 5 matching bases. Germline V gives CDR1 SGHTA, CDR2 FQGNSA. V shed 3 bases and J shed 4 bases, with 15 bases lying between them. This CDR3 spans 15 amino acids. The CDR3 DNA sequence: TGTGCCAGCAGCTTCCAGGGCAACGGGGGCACTGAAGCTTTCTTT. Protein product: CASSFQGNGGTEAFF.

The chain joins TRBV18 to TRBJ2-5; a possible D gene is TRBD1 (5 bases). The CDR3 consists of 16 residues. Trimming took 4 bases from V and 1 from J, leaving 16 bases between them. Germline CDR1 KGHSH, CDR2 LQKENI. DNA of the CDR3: TGTGCCAGCTCACGAATTCTCGACAGACCCCAAGAGACCCAGTACTTC. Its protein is CASSRILDRPQETQYF. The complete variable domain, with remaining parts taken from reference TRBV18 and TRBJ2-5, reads NAGVMQNPRHLVRRRGQEARLRCSPMKGHSHVYWYRQLPEEGLKFMVYLQKENIIDESGMPKERFSAEFPKEGPSILRIQQVVRGDSAAYFCASSRILDRPQETQYFGPGTRLLVL.